Sequencing of this TCR beta chain was carried out in a study of T cell repertoires in aging, cancer and after chemotherapy. The template was genomic DNA from peripheral blood, not RNA. This CDR3 is 14 amino acids long. V lost 0 bases and J lost 11, with 13 bases in between. Germline V gene data show CDR1 as LGHNA and CDR2 as YSLEER. Multiplex touch-down PCR with TRB-A/B primers amplified rearranged V-D-J TRB sequences. TCRdb re-derived calls from the multiplex PCR reads in MiXCR, one entry per CDR3 protein. The data contain some 10,000 distinct CDR3 sequences, around 35% of them singletons. The sequence was collected from a human donor in good health. V and J are TRBV4-3 and TRBJ1-4, with D possibly TRBD1 on 5 matching bases. Input material: blood. CDR3 bases: TGCGCCAGCAGCCAAGATCAGGGCGTGGGGAAACTGTTTTTT. Translated: CASSQDQGVGKLFF.